These 3 T cell receptor beta chains were all obtained from the same sample, sequenced in a study of blood T cell repertoires in COVID-19. The repertoire was sequenced with immunoSEQ multiplex PCR; TCRdb's copy has only in-frame clones and lacks some. The sample consists of about 130,000 clones, roughly nine tenths of them appearing once. The sequenced sample consisted of peripheral blood. The receptors were gathered from a man in his fifties or sixties with COVID-19, enrolled during active disease.

The chain recombines TRBV6-5 with TRBJ2-1; 7 bases align to TRBD2. This CDR3 contains 14 residues. Germline V gives CDR1 MNHEY, CDR2 SVGAGI. V was pared by 6 bases and J by 10 bases, with 12 bases of the junction left unmatched. The CDR3 DNA reads as TGTGCCAGCAGCACTCTAGCGGACCAGAGGGAGCAGTTCTTC. This encodes CASSTLADQREQFF.

The rearrangement joins TRBV10-2 to TRBJ2-1, with TRBD2 matching over 10 bases. The trim removed 2 bases at V and 9 bases at J, leaving 7 bases unmatched. CDR1 is WSHSY and CDR2 is SAAADI in the germline V gene. The CDR3 is 15 residues long. CDR3 region: CASSEVLAGESEQFF. In nucleotides, the CDR3 is TGCGCCAGCAGTGAGGTTCTAGCGGGAGAGAGTGAGCAGTTCTTC.

V usage is TRBV11-3 and J usage is TRBJ1-1; possible D gene TRBD1, 5 bases. The CDR3 has 11 residues. Germline V gene sequence: CDR1 SGHNT, CDR2 YENEEA. V lost 8 bases and J lost 8, with 12 bases in between. Here the CDR3 reads CASSGGTEAFF. DNA for the CDR3: TGTGCCAGCTCGGGGGGGACGGAAGCTTTCTTT.